These 14 T cell receptor beta chains were sequenced from one sample in a study of blood T cell repertoires in COVID-19. TCRdb's table, derived via immunoSEQ multiplex PCR, lists solely in-frame clones and lacks some. Of roughly 200,000 clones listed, 80% to 90% are singletons. The sequencing sample was made of PBMCs or T cells enriched from blood (not recorded which). These receptors were collected from a man aged 30-40 years who had recovered from COVID-19.

The chain has TRBV27 and TRBJ2-3; TRBD2 aligns across 13 bases. V gave up 5 bases and J gave up 2 bases; unmatched junction bases: 7. The V gene's germline CDR1 is MNHEY and CDR2 SMNVEV (reference sequence). The length of the CDR3 is 17 residues. Written as DNA, the CDR3 is TGTGCCAGCAGTATCCTGACTAGCGGGAGGCCCACAGATACGCAGTATTTT. Protein sequence: CASSILTSGRPTDTQYF.

The rearrangement links TRBV2 to TRBJ1-1; 10 bases map to TRBD1. J lost 5 bases, V lost 5 bases, and 2 bases had no gene match. The germline gives CDR1 SNHLY, CDR2 FYNNEI. The CDR3 length is 13 residues. The CDR3 DNA reads as TGTGCCAGCAGTACGGACAGGGGGACTGAAGCTTTCTTT. Translating gives CASSTDRGTEAFF.

The chain joins TRBV15 to TRBJ2-5, with TRBD2 matching over 8 bases. This CDR3 comprises 16 residues. V lost 4 bases to trimming and J lost 5 bases; unmatched junction nucleotides: 12. The germline CDR1 and CDR2 sequences are LNHNV and YYDKDF (reference sequence). The CDR3 DNA reads TGTGCCACCAGCACCAGGACTAGCTTTTTAACTGAGACCCAGTACTTC. Amino acid sequence: CATSTRTSFLTETQYF. Supplemented by reference TRBV15 and TRBJ2-5, the full variable domain reads DAMVIQNPRYQVTQFGKPVTLSCSQTLNHNVMYWYQQKSSQAPKLLFHYYDKDFNNEADTPDNFQSRRPNTSFCFLDIRSPGLGDTAMYLCATSTRTSFLTETQYFGPGTRLLVL.

The genes are TRBV19 and TRBJ1-5; D not resolved. Trimming cost V 5 bases and J 7 bases, with 9 bases left between them. CDR3 length: 12 amino acids. The germline CDR1 and CDR2 sequences are LNHDA and SQIVND (reference sequence). For the CDR3, the DNA is TGTGCCAGTAGTGAGTTCCGACAGCCCCAGCATTTT. Translated, it gives CASSEFRQPQHF.

This chain joins TRBV28 and TRBJ1-1; 9 bases map to TRBD1. V lost 5 bases, J lost 6 bases, and 7 bases stayed unmatched. This CDR3 has 14 amino acids. CDR1 MDHEN and CDR2 SYDVKM come from the germline V gene. CDR3: CASSRQGGRAEAFF. CDR3 DNA: TGTGCCAGCAGTAGACAGGGGGGCCGGGCTGAAGCTTTCTTT.

The rearrangement joins TRBV5-1 to TRBJ2-7; possible D gene TRBD2, 6 bases. This CDR3 has 13 residues. Trimming stripped 4 bases from V and 7 bases from J, with 15 bases between. Germline V CDR1 and CDR2: SGHRS, YFSETQ. The CDR3 nucleotides read TGCGCCAGCAGCCCTAGCGCCGGCTGGGAGCAGTACTTC. Protein sequence: CASSPSAGWEQYF.

The chain joins TRBV2 to TRBJ2-2; 10 bases map to TRBD1. The CDR3 is made up of 15 amino acids. With V trimmed by 6 bases and J by 3 bases, 4 bases remained unmatched. Germline V lookup: CDR1 SNHLY, CDR2 FYNNEI. CDR3: CASRRTGGDTGELFF. The CDR3 DNA sequence: TGTGCCAGCAGGCGGACAGGGGGTGACACCGGGGAGCTGTTTTTT.

CDR3 in amino acids: CASSLTGGVSTEAFF. The CDR3 region has the DNA TGTGCCAGCAGCCTGACAGGGGGAGTAAGTACTGAAGCTTTCTTT. This chain joins TRBV9 and TRBJ1-1; 9 nucleotides align to TRBD1. Trimming cost V 4 bases and J 5 bases; bases outside gene matches: 9. Germline CDR1 and CDR2: SGDLS and YYNGEE. The CDR3 has 15 residues.

J is TRBJ2-6 and V is TRBV5-4, with a possible D match to TRBD1 (5 bases). The CDR3 loop spans 17 amino acids. CDR1 SGHNT and CDR2 YYREEE come from the germline V gene (reference sequence). V was shortened by 3 bases and J by 2 bases, with 15 bases between the two germline ends. The DNA for the CDR3 is TGTGCCAGCAGCTCGACCAGGGAATCAGCTGGGGCCAACGTCCTGACTTTC. This gives the protein CASSSTRESAGANVLTF.

The V and J genes are TRBV19 and TRBJ1-5; possible D gene TRBD1, 5 bases. Germline V gene lookup returns CDR1 LNHDA and CDR2 SQIVND (reference sequence). This CDR3 comprises 15 residues. V was clipped by 1 base and J by 2 bases, with 9 bases between them. Here the CDR3 reads CASSIAGIGNQPQHF. DNA for the CDR3: TGTGCCAGTAGTATAGCAGGGATCGGCAATCAGCCCCAGCATTTT.

V and J are TRBV5-1 and TRBJ1-1, with TRBD1 matching over 9 bases. The CDR3 runs to 15 residues. Germline trimming cut 5 bases from V and 4 bases from J; bases unmatched to any gene: 9. Germline V gene lookup returns CDR1 SGHRS and CDR2 YFSETQ. The CDR3 DNA reads as TGCGCCAGCAGGCGTACAGGGGGCCCGGGCACTGAAGCTTTCTTT. Residues: CASRRTGGPGTEAFF.

The V gene is TRBV28, the J gene TRBJ2-7; 10 bases agree with TRBD1. Looked up from germline, CDR1 is MDHEN and CDR2 is SYDVKM. This CDR3 contains 16 residues. The V and J ends lost 3 bases and 2 bases, in that order; junction bases with no gene match: 7. The CDR3, as DNA: TGTGCCAGCAGTTTTGTCCGGGACAGGGGCACCTACGAGCAGTACTTC. Translating it yields CASSFVRDRGTYEQYF.

As DNA, the CDR3 is TGCAGCGTTGGGAGGCAGTTCTTC. Its translation is CSVGRQFF. This chain links TRBV29-1 with TRBJ2-1, with D unclear. The V and J ends lost 4 bases and 12 bases respectively, with 4 bases between them. The CDR3 extends over 8 amino acids. Germline CDR1 is SQVTM and CDR2 is ANQGSEA.

The V call is TRBV11-2, the J call TRBJ1-5; the D gene is possibly TRBD1 (5 bases). The CDR3 extends over 14 amino acids. CDR1 is SGHAT and CDR2 is FQNNGV in the germline V gene. Trimming shortened V by 0 bases and J by 15 bases, and 18 bases separated the two germline ends. The CDR3 is CASSLERGGSPLHF. CDR3 nucleotides: TGTGCCAGCAGCTTAGAAAGGGGAGGCTCCCCTTTGCATTTT.